This T cell receptor (beta chain) was recorded in a study of cytomegalovirus exposure and HLA in healthy donors (dated by TCRdb to the late 2010s). Broadly, across the study: In an earlier analysis of some 610 of the donors, 250 to 350 Gb of sequence data and 117 million unique TCR beta sequences from 150 million to 200 million T cells were reported. Using immunosequencing, the study profiled T cell repertoires from approximately 700 subjects and related those repertoires to cytomegalovirus serostatus. A later genetic analysis took genome-wide SNP genotypes for about 65% of the 666 donors and used that subset as a discovery cohort. Donor age, sex, ethnicity and CMV serostatus were compiled together with the repertoire data. Among under 450 genotyped donors of the cohort, an average of about 240,000 unique TCR beta nucleotide sequences were sequenced per donor, around 20% of them non-productive. The study was designed to test whether signatures of past pathogen exposure could be identified by cataloging public T cell receptors. In the later analysis, no new phenotypic data were used to find candidate immune exposures; instead, reliance was placed on TCR beta sequences and their occurrence across donors. To decide whether each TCR beta V gene segment behaved as functional or pseudogenic, an earlier analysis of fewer than 750 of the donors relied on high-throughput TCR beta sequencing. Both class I and class II loci were covered by HLA typing, at four-digit resolution. A later analysis re-examined previously published TCR beta repertoires from roughly 650 donors and added high-resolution HLA genotyping to investigate patterns of TCR occurrence. All discovery cohort repertoires had been generated on a single sequencing platform. Because of strong linkage in the cohort, roughly five DR-DQ haplotypes were treated as single units for association and clustering. The number of typed donors differed by locus: about 629-630 for A, B, C, DRB1 and DQB1; roughly 510 for DQA1; over 600 for DPA1; and around 490 for DPB1. Roughly 320 gigabases of sequencing data and approximately 92 million unique TCR sequences made up an early release that covered approximately 700 HLA-typed donors. To predict cytomegalovirus infection status, the study combined high-throughput TCR immunosequencing, statistical association of individual TCRs with disease status, and machine learning. A separate validation cohort of 100 to 150 different subjects was used in addition to the roughly 640-subject first cohort. Of the 350 to 450 genotyped donors, about 80% fell in the genetic ancestry cluster associated with self-reported Caucasian donors.

Notes on this clone: Its antigen specificity is not known. Base qualities are not recorded, but no much larger clone differs from it by a single base.

In total, over 600 healthy bone marrow donors made up the cohort. Cohort members were all nominally healthy when sampled, although unrecorded immune exposures were likely present. The donor was CMV seronegative and was included in the group of approximately 350 seronegative cohort members. A peripheral blood sample was collected from each donor, and TCR beta sequencing was performed on peripheral blood mononuclear cells. Genomic DNA extraction from the blood cell samples was performed with the Qiagen DNeasy Blood Extraction Kit. General findings and caveats noted by the study authors: In an earlier analysis of about 600 of the donors, most TCR beta V segments appeared in productive rearrangements about 90% or about 30% of the time, broadly matching IMGT annotations. The only immune exposure information available for the cohort was CMV serostatus. Linkage disequilibrium might explain the correlated functional status among segregating V segments, but an unknown experimental factor could not be ruled out. A further reported finding was that TCR beta sequences accurately predicted the HLA-A and HLA-B alleles for most subjects in the first cohort. The cohort was sequenced for TCR beta chains only, and without alpha or paired-chain data the features that could be detected were limited. The presence/absence analyses assumed that sequencing depth was roughly uniform across donors, and that assumption may not be true. Several of the top co-occurrence clusters appeared to be linked to parvovirus B19, influenza, CMV and Epstein-Barr virus, according to a later analysis. The earlier analysis of about 600 of the donors excluded 15 to 20 rarely observed V segments, including chromosome 9 orphons, because counts were too low. In vitro tests confirmed that three of the cytomegalovirus-associated TCR beta chains recognize cytomegalovirus antigens. A later analysis found that TCR association rates varied across HLA loci, with DRB1 alleles showing the most associated TCRs and HLA-C alleles the fewest. According to a later genetic analysis, donors in an Asian-associated ancestry cluster had fewer N-insertions in productive TCRs than the approximately 670-donor mean. An association between a missense DCLRE1C variant and V-gene and J-gene trimming of TCR beta chains was found in a later genetic analysis and replicated in an independent cohort. In both the original and validation cohorts, the classifier was reported to diagnose cytomegalovirus status with high specificity and sensitivity. Most TCR sequences were seen in very few donors, while some public TCRs were found in many individuals. When HLA alleles, especially DR and DQ, strongly co-occurred, attributing TCR associations to individual alleles was difficult. A cluster of highly shared sequence variants was judged likely to represent a technical artifact of the sequencing pipeline. In a later analysis, most CMV-associated TCR beta chains were found to appear HLA-restricted, with HLA associations seemingly driven largely by CMV exposure. Compared with equally common non-associated chains, HLA-associated TCR beta chains in a later analysis were more clonally expanded and had lower generation probabilities. The authors suggested that the approach could potentially be extended to other disease states and immunological phenotypes. Because some donors lacked HLA typing at each locus, the association tests relied only on the typed subset. Specific HLA alleles were associated with roughly 16,000 TCR beta sequences at a false discovery rate of 0.05 in a later analysis. The study gave a list of some 150 TCR beta chains associated with cytomegalovirus. Some IMGT-functional V segments, including TRBV6-2 and TRBV6-3, could not be distinguished by the 87-base-pair reads and were therefore excluded.

Measured from the cysteine to the phenylalanine, the CDR3 is 15 residues long. Only CDR3 DNA remains: 45 bases, in frame from the first base. CDR1 SGHRS and CDR2 YFSETQ are derived from the germline V gene. Cut back by 6 bases and 0 bases, the V and J ends lie 12 bases apart. Receptors were amplified or captured by the immunoSEQ multiplex PCR assay. For the multiplex PCR, a mixture combining 60 forward primers for TCR Vbeta segments and 13 reverse primers for TCR Jbeta segments was used. A multiplex PCR assay on genomic DNA amplified the CDR3 region of rearranged TCR beta genes. Amplified TCR beta libraries were sequenced as 87-base-pair reads on the Illumina HiSeq System. Regarding the original processing steps: In a later analysis, tens of millions of unique TCR beta chains were counted across the 500 to 850 repertoires, and around 10 million of these chains were shared by at least two donors. A nearest-neighbor algorithm error-corrected the raw reads and collapsed the reads into unique sequences, merging closely related sequences to remove PCR and sequencing errors. Alignment of CDR3 sequences to IMGT reference sequences was used to assign V, D and J gene segments. Each retained sequence needed at least a six-nucleotide match to both a V gene segment and a J gene segment. Rearrangements were called productive when the CDR3 lacked stop codons and stayed in frame with V and J; all others were non-productive. CDR3 was defined by IMGT convention, running from the second conserved V-encoded cysteine to the conserved J-encoded phenylalanine. In an earlier analysis of around 570 of the donors, sequences lacking an unambiguous match to a single V gene segment were excluded. In an earlier analysis of several hundred of the donors, V segments were called functional above 56.7% productive rearrangements and were called segregating when the between-donor standard deviation exceeded 5%. A statistical classification framework was built for diagnosing cytomegalovirus status from the catalog of TCR beta chain sequences. V and J gene assignment, in a later analysis, came from comparing TCR nucleotide sequences with IMGT/GENE-DB human TR gene sequences. In a later analysis, CDR3 sequences and most-parsimonious VDJ recombination scenarios were assigned using the TCRdist pipeline. In a later analysis, each TCR beta chain was defined by its CDR3 amino acid sequence together with its V-gene family, and reads without a unique V-gene family were excluded. In a later analysis, 550 to 650 highly shared, low-generation-probability nucleotide sequences were removed to address suspected cross-contamination and a sequencing artifact. For each public chain, a later analysis derived a clonal expansion index from normalized ranks of inferred template counts within each repertoire. A later analysis computed generation probabilities with a VDJ recombination model fitted to out-of-frame rearrangements, and checked the results against IGoR. A later analysis scored TCR-TCR, TCR-HLA and TCR-CMV co-occurrence with hypergeometric tests, applying a repertoire-size bias correction to TCR pairs. In a later analysis, false discovery rates were estimated by permuting HLA or CMV assignments 20 times. A later analysis grouped co-occurring TCRs with DBSCAN, adding TCRdist sequence similarity when clustering within HLA-allele-positive subsets. Co-occurrence clustering excluded repertoires with fewer than 30,000 or more than 120,000 public chains, plus five with anomalous nucleotide sharing. Held by TCRdb, this immuneACCESS table contains in-frame sequences only and omits some clones. Under half of the omission traces to an unresolved V gene where checked; the cause of the rest is unknown. The V and J calls and clone size were taken over from that table, and D and trimming were inferred from the DNA. The sample table shows about 190,000 clones, and around 80% are seen once. Of the sample, 1.7% falls within the top ten clones.

Material for sequencing was PBMCs. The receptor was derived from a woman aged 18-29 years in good health and CMV-seronegative. The V gene is TRBV5-1 and the J gene is TRBJ1-4, and perhaps TRBD1 as D gene, on 6 matching bases. CDR3 sequence: CASKDRGATNEKLFF. The nucleotide sequence reads as follows: TGCGCCAGCAAGGACAGAGGGGCAACTAATGAAAAACTGTTTTTT.